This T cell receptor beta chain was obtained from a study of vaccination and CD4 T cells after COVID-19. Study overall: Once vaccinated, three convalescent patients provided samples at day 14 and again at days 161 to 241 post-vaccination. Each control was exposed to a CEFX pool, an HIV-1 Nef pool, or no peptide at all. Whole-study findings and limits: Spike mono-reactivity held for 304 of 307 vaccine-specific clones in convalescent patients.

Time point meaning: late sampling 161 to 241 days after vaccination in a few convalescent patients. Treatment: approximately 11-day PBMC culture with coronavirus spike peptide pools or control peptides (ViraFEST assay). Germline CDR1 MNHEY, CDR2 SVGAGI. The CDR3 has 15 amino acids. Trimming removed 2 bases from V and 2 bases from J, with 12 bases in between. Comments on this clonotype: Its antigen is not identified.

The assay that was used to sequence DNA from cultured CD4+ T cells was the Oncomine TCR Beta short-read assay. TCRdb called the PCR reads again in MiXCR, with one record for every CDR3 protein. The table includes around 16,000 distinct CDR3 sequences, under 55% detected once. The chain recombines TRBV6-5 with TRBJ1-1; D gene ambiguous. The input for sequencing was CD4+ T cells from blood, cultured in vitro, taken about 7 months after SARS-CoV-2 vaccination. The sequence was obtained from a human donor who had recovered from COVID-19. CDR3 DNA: TGTGCCAGCAGTTACAGGCTGGACGGAAACACTGAAGCTTTCTTT. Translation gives CASSYRLDGNTEAFF.